These T cell receptor beta chains were read from a single sample in a study of PD-1 blockade in classical Hodgkin lymphoma. Measured with immunoSEQ multiplex PCR; TCRdb has only the in-frame clones, and not every one. Here the sample spans roughly 30,000 clones, under 80% being singletons. Source: CD4+ T cells from blood, taken before the fourth cycle of nivolumab. The receptors derive from a human donor with classical Hodgkin lymphoma. CDR3s include the opening cysteine and the closing phenylalanine or tryptophan. The D gene is left open where the match is weak. Size is omitted from some rows. Given values are once, few, many or a class for expanded clones.

j_call: TRBJ2-7; v_call: TRBV19; d_call: -; clone_size: -; cdr3_aa: CASSVGPPHSYEQYF; cdr3_nt: TGTGCCAGTAGTGTTGGCCCACCCCACTCCTACGAGCAGTACTTC
j_call: TRBJ1-2; v_call: TRBV27; d_call: -; clone_size: -; cdr3_aa: CASSFWGSGLGGPPYGYTF; cdr3_nt: TGTGCCAGCAGTTTTTGGGGGTCCGGACTCGGTGGCCCTCCTTATGGCTACACCTTC
j_call: TRBJ2-5; v_call: TRBV25-1; d_call: -; clone_size: -; cdr3_aa: CASSESPQETQYF; cdr3_nt: TGTGCCAGCAGTGAGAGCCCTCAAGAGACCCAGTACTTC
j_call: TRBJ2-5; v_call: TRBV5-4; d_call: -; clone_size: once; cdr3_aa: CASSLRETQYF; cdr3_nt: TGTGCCAGCAGCTTAAGGGAGACCCAGTACTTC
j_call: TRBJ1-3; v_call: TRBV9; d_call: -; clone_size: -; cdr3_aa: CASSALVGSGNTIYF; cdr3_nt: TGTGCCAGCAGCGCCCTTGTGGGGTCCGGAAACACCATATATTTT
j_call: TRBJ1-1; v_call: TRBV19; d_call: -; clone_size: -; cdr3_aa: CASSTNGGWSEAFF; cdr3_nt: TGTGCCAGTAGTACAAACGGTGGTTGGTCTGAAGCTTTCTTT
j_call: TRBJ1-3; v_call: TRBV6-1; d_call: -; clone_size: few; cdr3_aa: CASGTDSGNTIYF; cdr3_nt: TGTGCCAGCGGGACGGACTCTGGAAACACCATATATTTT
j_call: TRBJ1-2; v_call: TRBV19; d_call: TRBD1; clone_size: -; cdr3_aa: CASGPTGGSYGYTF; cdr3_nt: TGTGCCAGCGGACCGACAGGGGGCAGCTATGGCTACACCTTC
j_call: TRBJ2-5; v_call: TRBV7-7; d_call: TRBD1; clone_size: -; cdr3_aa: CASSGGTGEETQYF; cdr3_nt: TGTGCCAGCAGCGGTGGGACAGGGGAAGAGACCCAGTACTTC
j_call: TRBJ1-1; v_call: TRBV7-3; d_call: -; clone_size: -; cdr3_aa: CASSATGGPNTEAFF; cdr3_nt: TGTGCCAGCAGCGCAACTGGGGGACCGAACACTGAAGCTTTCTTT
j_call: TRBJ2-5; v_call: TRBV5-4; d_call: -; clone_size: -; cdr3_aa: CASSLAAVETQYF; cdr3_nt: TGTGCCAGCAGCTTGGCTGCCGTCGAGACCCAGTACTTC
j_call: TRBJ2-3; v_call: TRBV5-5; d_call: -; clone_size: few; cdr3_aa: CASSPEVGTDTQYF; cdr3_nt: TGTGCCAGCAGCCCGGAGGTGGGCACAGATACGCAGTATTTT
j_call: TRBJ1-1; v_call: TRBV7-2; d_call: TRBD1; clone_size: -; cdr3_aa: CASSRRQGATEAFF; cdr3_nt: TGTGCCAGCAGCAGGAGACAGGGGGCGACTGAAGCTTTCTTT
j_call: TRBJ2-7; v_call: TRBV10-3; d_call: -; clone_size: -; cdr3_aa: CAIRGGVDEQYF; cdr3_nt: TGTGCCATCAGAGGGGGTGTGGACGAGCAGTACTTC
j_call: TRBJ1-5; v_call: TRBV7-9; d_call: -; clone_size: -; cdr3_aa: CASSPTTQGNQPQHF; cdr3_nt: TGTGCCAGCAGTCCTACGACGCAGGGTAATCAGCCCCAGCATTTT
j_call: TRBJ2-7; v_call: TRBV30; d_call: -; clone_size: -; cdr3_aa: CAWSVLSYEQYF; cdr3_nt: TGTGCCTGGAGTGTACTATCCTACGAGCAGTACTTC
j_call: TRBJ1-4; v_call: TRBV7-9; d_call: -; clone_size: -; cdr3_aa: CASSFNEKLFF; cdr3_nt: TGTGCCAGCAGCTTTAATGAAAAACTGTTTTTT
j_call: TRBJ1-3; v_call: TRBV5-1; d_call: -; clone_size: -; cdr3_aa: CASSLDAQGNTIYF; cdr3_nt: TGCGCCAGCAGCTTGGACGCCCAAGGAAACACCATATATTTT
j_call: TRBJ2-7; v_call: TRBV7-8; d_call: -; clone_size: -; cdr3_aa: CASSPRDTYEQYF; cdr3_nt: TGTGCCAGCAGCCCCCGGGACACCTACGAGCAGTACTTC
j_call: TRBJ2-7; v_call: TRBV10-3; d_call: TRBD2; clone_size: -; cdr3_aa: CAISGLADTYEQYF; cdr3_nt: TGTGCCATCAGTGGTCTAGCGGACACCTACGAGCAGTACTTC
j_call: TRBJ2-7; v_call: TRBV7-2; d_call: -; clone_size: -; cdr3_aa: CASSPVRYEQYF; cdr3_nt: TGTGCCAGCAGCCCCGTCCGCTACGAGCAGTACTTC
j_call: TRBJ1-3; v_call: TRBV9; d_call: TRBD1; clone_size: -; cdr3_aa: CASTQTGTGNTIYF; cdr3_nt: TGTGCCAGCACCCAGACAGGGACTGGAAACACCATATATTTT